This passage covers 10 T cell receptor beta chains from one sample sequenced in a study of vaccination and CD4 T cells after COVID-19. Antigen specificity for these receptors is unknown. The treatment: roughly 10-day PBMC culture with coronavirus spike peptide pools or control peptides (ViraFEST assay). The study sequenced cultured CD4+ T cell DNA using the Oncomine TCR Beta short-read assay. One entry per CDR3 protein, called by TCRdb with MiXCR from the PCR reads. The data contain approximately 17,000 distinct CDR3 sequences, around 45% of them singletons. The starting material was CD4+ T cells from blood, cultured in vitro, obtained before SARS-CoV-2 vaccination. The receptors were sampled from a human donor who had recovered from COVID-19.

This clonotype has a single count. CDR3 DNA sequence: TGTGCCAGCAGTAACCAGGGGGCGGGAGAGCAGTACTTC. The encoded protein is CASSNQGAGEQYF. The gene calls are TRBV2 and TRBJ2-7; 8 bases are a match to TRBD1. J gave up 7 bases and V 5 bases, and 7 bases lay outside the gene matches. The CDR3 is 13 amino acids. Germline V gives CDR1 SNHLY, CDR2 FYNNEI.

This chain uses TRBV20-1 with TRBJ1-2; a weak D match, TRBD1 (5 bases). The V end lost 1 base, the J end lost 8 bases, and 17 bases lay between the germline ends. Germline V CDR1 and CDR2: DFQATT, SNEGSKA (reference sequence). The CDR3 is 14 amino acids. CDR3 nucleotide sequence: TGCAGTGCTAGAGTCCGGACAACCGGGTACGGCTACACCTTC. Protein product: CSARVRTTGYGYTF.

This clonotype occurred a few times. The chain carries TRBV20-1 and TRBJ2-1; the match to TRBD2 covers 16 bases. The CDR3 covers 14 residues. The J segment lost 5 bases and the V segment lost 6 bases, leaving 1 base of the junction unmatched. The germline gives CDR1 DFQATT, CDR2 SNEGSKA (reference sequence). CDR3 DNA sequence: TGCAGTGCGGGGACTAGCGGGGGGGACAATGAGCAGTTCTTC. This translates into CSAGTSGGDNEQFF.

The chain links TRBV7-3 to TRBJ2-3; weak D call: TRBD2 (7 bases). CDR1 is SGHTA and CDR2 is FQGTGA in the germline V gene. The CDR3 spans 15 residues. V dropped 5 bases and J dropped 1 base, with 13 bases sitting between them. DNA of the CDR3: TGTGCCAGCAGCCCAACGGGGGGCGGCACAGATACGCAGTATTTT. This codes for CASSPTGGGTDTQYF.

The rearrangement joins TRBV6-5 to TRBJ2-7, with 9 bases matching TRBD2. This CDR3 is 16 amino acids long. Germline V gene lookup returns CDR1 MNHEY and CDR2 SVGAGI. Unmatched junction bases numbered 6, after V lost 0 bases and J lost 3 bases. CDR3 coding DNA: TGTGCCAGCAGTTACTCGATTGGACTAGCGAACTACGAGCAGTACTTC. It yields the protein CASSYSIGLANYEQYF.

The chain combines TRBV10-3 with TRBJ2-7, with 8 bases lining up with TRBD1. The germline V gene encodes CDR1 ENHRY and CDR2 SYGVKD. V shed 3 bases, J shed 3 bases, and the junction held 10 bases outside the gene matches. There are 16 residues in the CDR3. CDR3 DNA sequence: TGTGCCATCAGTGATCGGGGACAGGTGGGACTCTACGAGCAGTACTTC. It specifies CAISDRGQVGLYEQYF.

The CDR3 here is CASNRDRTNYGYTF. As DNA, the CDR3 is TGTGCCAGCAACCGGGACAGAACTAACTATGGCTACACCTTC. The chain uses TRBV6-1 and TRBJ1-2, with TRBD1 matching 7 bases. Germline V lookup: CDR1 MNHNS, CDR2 SASEGT. V lost 7 bases, J lost 0 bases, and 5 bases stayed unmatched. The CDR3 covers 14 residues.

The chain carries TRBV5-6 and TRBJ2-7, with D maybe TRBD2 (6 bases). Trimming pared 0 bases from V and 2 bases from J, leaving 12 bases between. This CDR3 has 15 amino acids. Germline V gene data show CDR1 as SGHDT and CDR2 as YYEEEE. The CDR3 is CASSLGGGRPYEQYF. The CDR3 DNA reads TGTGCCAGCAGCTTGGGCGGAGGGCGTCCCTACGAGCAGTACTTC.

The chain has TRBV19 and TRBJ1-1; D not certain. Germline lookup yields CDR1 LNHDA and CDR2 SQIVND (reference sequence). The CDR3 consists of 13 residues. V was cut by 5 bases and J by 0 bases, with 7 bases left in between. CDR3 region: CASSLGMNTEAFF. In DNA, the CDR3 is TGTGCCAGTAGTTTGGGTATGAACACTGAAGCTTTCTTT. The whole variable domain, filled in from reference TRBV19 and TRBJ1-1, reads DGGITQSPKYLFRKEGQNVTLSCEQNLNHDAMYWYRQDPGQGLRLIYYSQIVNDFQKGDIAEGYSVSREKKESFPLTVTSAQKNPTAFYLCASSLGMNTEAFFGQGTRLTVV.

This clonotype has only a few counts. The CDR3 region is CASRRQASGASTDTQYF. The CDR3 DNA is TGTGCCAGCAGAAGGCAGGCTAGCGGGGCTAGCACAGATACGCAGTATTTT. The V call is TRBV7-3, the J call TRBJ2-3, with 9 bases identical to TRBD2. The CDR3 has 17 residues. Germline V gene lookup returns CDR1 SGHTA and CDR2 FQGTGA. With V trimmed by 6 bases and J by 0 bases, 10 bases remained unmatched.